The 18 T cell receptor beta chains below were found in one sample sequenced in a study of CD8 T cells in ankylosing spondylitis. Each CDR3 protein is one row after TCRdb ran MiXCR on the 5' RACE reads. The data show approximately 110,000 distinct CDR3 sequences, nearly 25% seen once. Sequences were obtained from synovial fluid, either unsorted or a sorted T cell fraction (not recorded which). Source of these receptors: a male donor with ankylosing spondylitis.

The V gene is TRBV7-2, the J gene TRBJ1-5; tentative D call: TRBD1 (5 bases). V lost 5 bases to trimming and J lost 2 bases, with 16 bases between them. The germline V gene encodes CDR1 SGHTA and CDR2 FQGNSA. CDR3 size: 16 residues. The CDR3 protein is CASSPGGKGGNQPQHF. The CDR3 DNA follows: TGTGCCAGCAGCCCCGGGGGTAAAGGGGGCAATCAGCCCCAGCATTTT.

The rearrangement links TRBV19 to TRBJ2-5, with 7 bases aligning to TRBD1. Germline values: CDR1 LNHDA, CDR2 SQIVND (reference sequence). This CDR3 contains 14 residues. V lost 7 bases to trimming and J lost 7 bases; unmatched junction nucleotides: 12. The CDR3 sequence: CASNPRQGMGTQYF. DNA of the CDR3: TGTGCCAGTAATCCCCGACAGGGAATGGGGACCCAGTACTTC.

This clonotype was picked up many times. The rearrangement links TRBV27 to TRBJ2-3; TRBD2 matches 7 bases. Germline trimming cut 3 bases from V and 3 bases from J; bases unmatched to any gene: 6. CDR1 and CDR2 from the germline V gene are MNHEY and SMNVEV (reference sequence). This CDR3 comprises 15 residues. The DNA of the CDR3 is TGTGCCAGCAGTTTTGGGAGGGCCACAACAGATACGCAGTATTTT. Protein product: CASSFGRATTDTQYF.

This clonotype was seen at least ten times. V and J are TRBV24-1 and TRBJ2-5; TRBD1 matches at 9 bases. The CDR3 loop spans 12 amino acids. Looked up from germline, CDR1 is KGHDR and CDR2 is SFDVKD. Losses at the gene ends were 5 bases for V and 7 bases for J; bases not matched to a gene: 1. CDR3 in DNA: TGTGCCACCAGTGTACAGGGGGCGACCCAGTACTTC. It translates to CATSVQGATQYF.

This rearrangement joins TRBV6-2 or TRBV6-3 to TRBJ2-2; 11 bases agree with TRBD2. J lost 5 bases, V lost 6 bases, and 8 bases had no gene match. Germline V gene data show CDR1 as MNHEY and CDR2 as SVGEGT. CDR3 length: 16 residues. The CDR3 sequence is CASSSTSGRGTGELFF. CDR3 nucleotides: TGTGCCAGCAGCTCTACTAGCGGGAGAGGGACCGGGGAGCTGTTTTTT.

This clonotype was counted a few times. CDR3: CASSSPTSGASYEQYF. The DNA of the CDR3 is TGTGCCAGCAGCTCACCCACTAGCGGGGCGTCCTACGAGCAGTACTTC. The chain has TRBV7-9 and TRBJ2-7, with 10 bases that match TRBD2. The germline CDR1 and CDR2 sequences are SEHNR and FQNEAQ (reference sequence). The junction had 7 bases not matched to a gene; V was cut back by 4 bases and J by 1 base. The CDR3 has 16 amino acids.

CDR3 DNA sequence: TGTGCCAGCAGCCGTCGGGACAGGGCAGGCGAGCAGTACGTC. Residues: CASSRRDRAGEQYV. The chain couples TRBV13 to TRBJ2-7, with 9 positions matching TRBD1. The CDR3 sequence is 14 residues long. The germline CDR1 and CDR2 sequences are PRHDT and FYEKMQ (reference sequence). After removal of 5 bases from V and 6 bases from J, the junction contained 8 bases not matched to a gene.

This chain uses TRBV4-2 with TRBJ2-6; 8 bases map to TRBD1. Trimming took 2 bases from V and 2 from J; bases not matched to a gene: 5. Germline V gene sequence: CDR1 LGHNA, CDR2 YNFKEQ. The CDR3 spans 17 residues. CDR3 DNA: TGTGCCAGCAGCCAACGGACAGGGAGCACTGGGGCCAACGTCCTGACTTTC. Translated, it gives CASSQRTGSTGANVLTF.

This clonotype occurred a few times. The chain joins TRBV25-1 to TRBJ1-2; the match to TRBD1 covers 9 bases. The CDR3 covers 16 residues. V was pared by 0 bases and J by 8 bases, with 10 bases of the junction left unmatched. The germline V gene encodes CDR1 MGHDK and CDR2 SYGVNS. The chain's CDR3 is CASSEYRAGQGYGYTF. The CDR3 region has the DNA TGTGCCAGCAGTGAATATCGGGCGGGACAGGGATACGGCTACACCTTC.

The chain links TRBV18 to TRBJ2-1; 9 nucleotides align to TRBD1. Germline V gene data show CDR1 as KGHSH and CDR2 as LQKENI. This CDR3 is 16 amino acids long. V lost 5 bases to trimming and J lost 5 bases; unmatched junction nucleotides: 10. The CDR3 region is CASSDRRTGVDNEQFF. CDR3 nucleotides: TGTGCCAGCTCAGACCGAAGGACAGGGGTTGACAATGAGCAGTTCTTC.

This clonotype was picked up a small number of times. The V call is TRBV20-1, the J call TRBJ2-1, with 13 nucleotides matching TRBD2. Losses at the gene ends were 6 bases for V and 5 bases for J; bases not matched to a gene: 4. This CDR3 has 14 residues. Germline V gene lookup returns CDR1 DFQATT and CDR2 SNEGSKA (reference sequence). The CDR3 coding sequence is TGCAGTGCCAGGGGACTAGCGGGAAACAATGAGCAGTTCTTC. This encodes CSARGLAGNNEQFF.

The gene calls are TRBV15 and TRBJ2-1, with a tentative D call TRBD2 (6 bases). V was pared by 0 bases and J by 7 bases, with 13 bases between. The germline V gene has CDR1 LNHNV and CDR2 YYDKDF (reference sequence). CDR3 length equals 15 residues. The chain's CDR3 is CATSRDSGLFNEQFF. Here the CDR3 DNA reads TGTGCCACCAGCAGAGATTCGGGACTTTTTAATGAGCAGTTCTTC.

This clonotype was seen ten or more times. The chain links TRBV20-1 to TRBJ2-3; TRBD1 matches 7 bases. The CDR3 has 15 residues. Germline CDR1 and CDR2: DFQATT and SNEGSKA (reference sequence). V trimming: 0 bases; J trimming: 1 base; junction bases outside the gene matches: 4. The CDR3 protein is CSAREGQGGTDTQYF. The CDR3 DNA reads TGCAGTGCTAGAGAAGGCCAGGGGGGCACAGATACGCAGTATTTT.

This clonotype was detected many times. The chain carries TRBV5-1 and TRBJ2-7; no definite D call. The germline gives CDR1 SGHRS, CDR2 YFSETQ. The CDR3 contains 13 residues. Trimming took 4 bases from V and 6 from J, leaving 14 bases between them. The CDR3 DNA reads TGCGCCAGCAGCCCAGGACCATCCGCCGAGCAGTACTTC. It yields the protein CASSPGPSAEQYF.

This clonotype was seen a few times. V usage is TRBV7-9 and J usage is TRBJ1-2; TRBD1 might be the D (5 bases). This CDR3 has 14 amino acids. CDR1 SEHNR and CDR2 FQNEAQ come from the germline V gene (reference sequence). With 5 bases removed from V and 4 bases from J, the gap between germline ends came to 14 bases. CDR3: CASSPGTDTYGYTF. The DNA for the CDR3 is TGTGCCAGCAGCCCGGGGACGGACACCTATGGCTACACCTTC.

This rearrangement joins TRBV4-2 to TRBJ1-2, with D uncertain. Germline V gene sequence: CDR1 LGHNA, CDR2 YNFKEQ. Deletions cut 0 bases from V and 4 bases from J, with 9 bases between. The CDR3 runs 14 residues. The CDR3 region is CASSQEGRVYGYTF. The CDR3 DNA reads as TGTGCCAGCAGCCAAGAGGGCCGGGTCTATGGCTACACCTTC.

The CDR3 bases are TGTGCCAGTAGTATCGGGGGGAGATTGGACACTGAAGCTTTCTTT. Its protein product is CASSIGGRLDTEAFF. The chain links TRBV19 to TRBJ1-1; tentatively, D is TRBD1 (5 bases). V dropped 3 bases and J dropped 3 bases, with 14 bases sitting between them. Germline loops: CDR1 LNHDA, CDR2 SQIVND (reference sequence). The CDR3 runs 15 residues.

This chain connects TRBV5-1 to TRBJ2-3; TRBD1 aligns across 10 bases. The CDR3 loop spans 16 amino acids. V was pared by 4 bases and J by 5 bases, with 10 bases of the junction left unmatched. The germline CDR1 and CDR2 sequences are SGHRS and YFSETQ. CDR3 protein: CASSPSGTGVIDTQYF. The CDR3 bases are TGCGCCAGCAGCCCGTCCGGGACAGGGGTCATAGATACGCAGTATTTT.